These T cell receptor beta chains were read from a single sample in a study of Ad26.COV2.S vaccination and SARS-CoV-2 variants. Data came from immunoSEQ multiplex PCR; TCRdb stores just in-frame clones and leaves some out. The sample holds about 400,000 clones, 89% seen once. Sequenced material: peripheral blood, taken in a trial of Ad26.COV2.S vaccine versus placebo. All receptors derive from a person between 18 and 65 years old who received the Ad26.COV2.S COVID-19 vaccine or a placebo. Both conserved end residues are part of each CDR3. A D gene is named only where the DNA matches it firmly. Only part of the rows carry a size: once, few, many, or a class if the clone is expanded.

abundance: -; d_gene: -; j_gene: TRBJ2-1; v_gene: TRBV27; CDR3aa: CASRTTAEQFF; CDR3nt: TGTGCCAGCCGAACGACGGCTGAGCAGTTCTTC
abundance: -; d_gene: -; j_gene: TRBJ2-2; v_gene: TRBV6-1; CDR3aa: CASSEAWRSGNTGELFF; CDR3nt: TGTGCCAGCAGTGAAGCCTGGCGTAGCGGGAACACCGGGGAGCTGTTTTTT
abundance: -; d_gene: -; j_gene: TRBJ1-4; v_gene: TRBV3-1/TRBV3-2; CDR3aa: CASSQGRVGKEKLFF; CDR3nt: TGTGCCAGCAGCCAAGGCCGGGTGGGAAAGGAAAAACTGTTTTTT
abundance: -; d_gene: TRBD2; j_gene: TRBJ2-7; v_gene: TRBV5-1; CDR3aa: CASRKAGGGISLYEQYF; CDR3nt: TGCGCCAGCAGGAAAGCGGGAGGGGGGATCTCCCTCTACGAGCAGTACTTC
abundance: -; d_gene: -; j_gene: TRBJ2-7; v_gene: TRBV7-2; CDR3aa: CASSRDRGSYEQYF; CDR3nt: TGTGCCAGCAGCCGGGACCGGGGCTCCTACGAGCAGTACTTC
abundance: -; d_gene: TRBD1; j_gene: TRBJ2-3; v_gene: TRBV7-9; CDR3aa: CASSSGTGLDTQYF; CDR3nt: TGTGCCAGCAGCTCCGGGACAGGGTTGGATACGCAGTATTTT
abundance: -; d_gene: -; j_gene: TRBJ2-1; v_gene: TRBV9; CDR3aa: CASSVGLATVNEQFF; CDR3nt: TGTGCCAGCAGCGTAGGGCTAGCGACTGTAAATGAGCAGTTCTTC
abundance: -; d_gene: TRBD1; j_gene: TRBJ1-1; v_gene: TRBV6-5; CDR3aa: CASIRAGGGEAFF; CDR3nt: TGTGCCAGCATCAGGGCAGGGGGCGGTGAAGCTTTCTTT
abundance: once; d_gene: TRBD2; j_gene: TRBJ2-2; v_gene: TRBV9; CDR3aa: CASSVEGSGSSTGELFF; CDR3nt: TGTGCCAGCAGCGTAGAGGGTAGCGGGAGCAGTACCGGGGAGCTGTTTTTT
abundance: -; d_gene: TRBD1; j_gene: TRBJ1-1; v_gene: TRBV6-5; CDR3aa: CASSNQGARTEAFF; CDR3nt: TGTGCCAGCAGCAACCAGGGGGCAAGAACTGAAGCTTTCTTT
abundance: -; d_gene: -; j_gene: TRBJ2-2; v_gene: TRBV6-2/TRBV6-3; CDR3aa: CASSDGTRVGYAGELFF; CDR3nt: TGTGCCAGCAGTGACGGGACTCGGGTGGGATACGCCGGGGAGCTGTTTTTT
abundance: -; d_gene: -; j_gene: TRBJ2-5; v_gene: TRBV15; CDR3aa: CATSRDSLGETQYF; CDR3nt: TGTGCCACCAGCAGAGACTCTCTTGGGGAGACCCAGTACTTC
abundance: -; d_gene: -; j_gene: TRBJ2-7; v_gene: TRBV5-5; CDR3aa: CASSLGGADIYEQYF; CDR3nt: TGTGCCAGCAGCTTGGGGGGAGCTGACATCTACGAGCAGTACTTC
abundance: -; d_gene: -; j_gene: TRBJ2-5; v_gene: TRBV6-5; CDR3aa: CASSTPRADQETQYF; CDR3nt: TGTGCCAGCAGTACGCCCAGGGCCGACCAAGAGACCCAGTACTTC
abundance: -; d_gene: TRBD1; j_gene: TRBJ1-6; v_gene: TRBV27; CDR3aa: CASSKRDRGNNSPLHF; CDR3nt: TGTGCCAGCAGTAAGCGGGACAGGGGAAATAATTCACCCCTCCACTTT
abundance: -; d_gene: -; j_gene: TRBJ2-7; v_gene: TRBV28; CDR3aa: CASSSTQYEQYF; CDR3nt: TGTGCCAGCAGCTCGACCCAATACGAGCAGTACTTC
abundance: once; d_gene: TRBD2; j_gene: TRBJ2-1; v_gene: TRBV28; CDR3aa: CASSFLRTSGSYNEQFF; CDR3nt: TGTGCCAGCAGTTTTCTTCGGACTAGCGGGAGCTACAATGAGCAGTTCTTC
abundance: -; d_gene: -; j_gene: TRBJ1-6; v_gene: TRBV28; CDR3aa: CASSLQSGYNSPLHF; CDR3nt: TGTGCCAGCAGTTTGCAGTCCGGCTATAATTCACCCCTCCACTTT
abundance: once; d_gene: TRBD2; j_gene: TRBJ2-1; v_gene: TRBV30; CDR3aa: CAWRTSGSNEQFF; CDR3nt: TGTGCCTGGAGGACTAGCGGGAGCAATGAGCAGTTCTTC
abundance: once; d_gene: TRBD1; j_gene: TRBJ1-2; v_gene: TRBV19; CDR3aa: CASSMDRYPLYGYTF; CDR3nt: TGTGCCAGTAGTATGGACAGGTACCCCCTTTATGGCTACACCTTC
abundance: few; d_gene: -; j_gene: TRBJ1-5; v_gene: TRBV28; CDR3aa: CASSLLGQPSNQPQHF; CDR3nt: TGTGCCAGCAGTTTGCTTGGGCAGCCCAGCAATCAGCCCCAGCATTTT
abundance: -; d_gene: TRBD2; j_gene: TRBJ2-1; v_gene: TRBV19; CDR3aa: CASSIGGASGYNEQFF; CDR3nt: TGTGCCAGTAGTATCGGGGGTGCTAGCGGCTACAATGAGCAGTTCTTC
abundance: -; d_gene: TRBD2; j_gene: TRBJ2-7; v_gene: TRBV6-2/TRBV6-3; CDR3aa: CASSPREGTYEQYF; CDR3nt: TGTGCCAGCAGCCCCCGGGAGGGGACGTACGAGCAGTACTTC
abundance: -; d_gene: -; j_gene: TRBJ2-7; v_gene: TRBV11-2; CDR3aa: CASSLVGVEQYF; CDR3nt: TGTGCCAGCAGCTTAGTGGGGGTGGAGCAGTACTTC
abundance: -; d_gene: TRBD2; j_gene: TRBJ2-2; v_gene: TRBV7-9; CDR3aa: CASSYPRTSGRFTGELFF; CDR3nt: TGTGCCAGCAGCTACCCTAGGACTAGCGGGAGATTCACCGGGGAGCTGTTTTTT
abundance: -; d_gene: TRBD2; j_gene: TRBJ2-3; v_gene: TRBV19; CDR3aa: CASSIGSGRLTDTQYF; CDR3nt: TGTGCCAGTAGTATAGGGAGCGGGAGACTCACAGATACGCAGTATTTT
abundance: -; d_gene: TRBD1; j_gene: TRBJ2-3; v_gene: TRBV3-1/TRBV3-2; CDR3aa: CASSPRTGEITDTQYF; CDR3nt: TGTGCCAGCAGCCCGCGGACAGGGGAGATCACAGATACGCAGTATTTT
abundance: -; d_gene: -; j_gene: TRBJ2-3; v_gene: TRBV7-3; CDR3aa: CASSLEDTDTQYF; CDR3nt: TGTGCCAGCAGCTTAGAAGACACAGATACGCAGTATTTT
abundance: -; d_gene: -; j_gene: TRBJ1-4; v_gene: TRBV21-1; CDR3aa: CASSKWAPATNEKLFF; CDR3nt: TGTGCCAGCAGCAAATGGGCCCCTGCAACTAATGAAAAACTGTTTTTT
abundance: -; d_gene: TRBD2; j_gene: TRBJ2-6; v_gene: TRBV4-2; CDR3aa: CASSPELAGAGANVLTF; CDR3nt: TGTGCCAGCAGCCCGGAATTAGCGGGAGCTGGGGCCAACGTCCTGACTTTC
abundance: -; d_gene: TRBD1; j_gene: TRBJ1-1; v_gene: TRBV30; CDR3aa: CAWADRGWKAFF; CDR3nt: TGTGCCTGGGCGGACAGGGGATGGAAAGCTTTCTTT
abundance: once; d_gene: TRBD2; j_gene: TRBJ2-1; v_gene: TRBV9; CDR3aa: CASSPGGAPLSYNEQFF; CDR3nt: TGTGCCAGCAGCCCCGGGGGGGCACCCCTCTCCTACAATGAGCAGTTCTTC
abundance: -; d_gene: TRBD2; j_gene: TRBJ2-3; v_gene: TRBV5-6; CDR3aa: CASSWGLAGEASTDTQYF; CDR3nt: TGTGCCAGCAGCTGGGGACTAGCGGGAGAGGCTAGCACAGATACGCAGTATTTT